The 27 T cell receptor beta chains below were found in one sample sequenced in a study of cytomegalovirus exposure and HLA in healthy donors. PCR amplification relied on 60 Vbeta primers (plus 13 Jbeta primers). The method was immunoSEQ multiplex PCR; TCRdb's version includes in-frame clones alone and lacks a portion of them. This sample has about 97,000 clones, with 75% found just once. The specimen was PBMCs. These TCRs come from a man aged 45-60 years in good health and CMV-seronegative.

The J gene is TRBJ1-5, the V gene TRBV5-5, with D maybe TRBD1 (6 bases). Germline values: CDR1 SGHKS, CDR2 YYEKEE (reference sequence). With 1 base removed from V and 7 bases from J, the gap between germline ends came to 6 bases. This CDR3 has 12 residues. The CDR3 DNA reads TGTGCCAGCAGCTTGACAGGGCAGCCCCAGCATTTT. Translation: CASSLTGQPQHF.

The V call is TRBV19, the J call TRBJ2-2; D remains unclear. CDR1 is LNHDA and CDR2 is SQIVND in the germline V gene (reference sequence). Trimming cost V 5 bases and J 6 bases, with 10 bases left between them. The CDR3 is 13 residues long. CDR3 bases: TGTGCCAGTAGTCCCCCCGTAGCCGGGGAGCTGTTTTTT. Translated: CASSPPVAGELFF.

Turning to this clone: The junction shows a germline mismatch at one end, possibly a read error. J is TRBJ1-6 and V is TRBV6-5, with 8 nucleotides matching TRBD1. This CDR3 spans 14 amino acids. In germline, CDR1 is MNHEY, CDR2 SVGAGI. Written as DNA, the CDR3 is TGTGCCGGCAGGATACAGGGGACAGGATCACCCCTCCACTTT. Translating it yields CAGRIQGTGSPLHF.

The chain employs TRBV19 and TRBJ2-6; perhaps TRBD1 as D (5 bases). The V gene lost 7 bases and the J gene lost 1 base, with 11 bases spanning the gap. Per germline, CDR1 LNHDA and CDR2 SQIVND (reference sequence). The CDR3 contains 15 residues. This CDR3 is CASKATESGANVLTF. DNA of the CDR3: TGTGCCAGTAAAGCGACAGAATCTGGGGCCAACGTCCTGACTTTC. Based on the CDR3 plus reference TRBV19 and TRBJ2-6, the full variable domain is DGGITQSPKYLFRKEGQNVTLSCEQNLNHDAMYWYRQDPGQGLRLIYYSQIVNDFQKGDIAEGYSVSREKKESFPLTVTSAQKNPTAFYLCASKATESGANVLTFGAGSRLTVL.

This CDR3 is CASSRSGNTIYF. CDR3 nucleotide sequence: TGTGCCAGCAGCCGGTCCGGAAACACCATATATTTT. The genes are TRBV11-2 and TRBJ1-3; no clear D. CDR1 and CDR2 from the germline V gene are SGHAT and FQNNGV. CDR3 size: 12 residues. V lost 5 bases and J 4 bases, leaving 6 bases between the germline ends.

V and J are TRBV4-2 and TRBJ1-1; no firm D call. This CDR3 spans 17 amino acids. V shed 0 bases and J shed 0 bases, with 14 bases lying between them. The germline gives CDR1 LGHNA, CDR2 YNFKEQ. The CDR3 DNA reads TGTGCCAGCAGCCAAGATGGTAGCACCTCCATGAACACTGAAGCTTTCTTT. Translated: CASSQDGSTSMNTEAFF.

The V call is TRBV5-1, the J call TRBJ1-4; 7 bases are a match to TRBD1. This CDR3 is built from 15 residues. CDR1 SGHRS and CDR2 YFSETQ come from the germline V gene. Trimming took 4 bases from V and 7 from J; bases not matched to a gene: 10. CDR3 protein: CASSQRQGVGEKLFF. CDR3 coding DNA: TGCGCCAGCAGCCAACGACAGGGAGTGGGTGAAAAACTGTTTTTT.

This clone was observed a single time. The chain joins TRBV28 to TRBJ2-7; D may be TRBD1 (6 bases). Per the germline V gene, CDR1 is MDHEN and CDR2 is SYDVKM. The length of the CDR3 is 16 residues. Trimming shortened V by 2 bases and J by 4 bases, and 18 bases separated the two germline ends. The CDR3 loop reads CASSLQPIQRGYEQYF. Written as DNA, the CDR3 is TGTGCCAGCAGTTTACAACCGATCCAGAGGGGGTACGAGCAGTACTTC.

The genes are TRBV18 and TRBJ1-1; D remains unclear. Germline V gives CDR1 KGHSH, CDR2 LQKENI. V was cut by 3 bases and J by 1 base, with 9 bases left in between. The CDR3 runs 14 residues. CDR3: CASSPSIKNTEAFF. CDR3 nucleotides: TGTGCCAGCTCACCGAGTATTAAGAACACTGAAGCTTTCTTT.

V and J are TRBV12-5 and TRBJ2-5, with D possibly TRBD2 on 6 matching bases. The DNA end is more similar to TRBJ2-7, so the J call may be wrong. The CDR3 totals 16 residues. The germline CDR1 and CDR2 sequences are LGHNT and FRNRAP. The CDR3 loop is CASGLVGGVVTYEQYF. The CDR3 DNA reads as TGTGCTAGTGGTTTGGTAGGAGGGGTGGTTACCTACGAGCAGTACTTC.

The rearrangement uses TRBV6-5 and TRBJ2-4; 10 nucleotides align to TRBD1. CDR3 length: 15 residues. Looked up from germline, CDR1 is MNHEY and CDR2 is SVGAGI. With 4 bases clipped from V and 7 bases from J, the junction kept 7 bases outside the gene matches. CDR3 DNA sequence: TGTGCCAGCAGTTCGCGACAGGGGGCATGGAACATTCAGTACTTC. It encodes CASSSRQGAWNIQYF.

The V and J genes are TRBV5-1 and TRBJ2-2; the match to TRBD1 covers 7 bases. This CDR3 is built from 16 residues. Germline values: CDR1 SGHRS, CDR2 YFSETQ. J gave up 6 bases and V 0 bases, and 8 bases lay outside the gene matches. Here the CDR3 reads CASSLGQGLQAGELFF. The CDR3 DNA sequence: TGCGCCAGCAGCTTGGGACAGGGTCTTCAAGCCGGGGAGCTGTTTTTT.

The chain has TRBV6-4 and TRBJ2-3; TRBD2 agrees at 10 bases. Unmatched junction bases numbered 4, after V lost 4 bases and J lost 3 bases. CDR1 is MRHNA, CDR2 SNTAGT, per germline. The CDR3 spans 15 residues. The CDR3 sequence is CASSARAGGTDTQYF. DNA of the CDR3: TGTGCCAGCAGTGCCCGAGCGGGGGGGACAGATACGCAGTATTTT.

V and J are TRBV5-4 and TRBJ2-1; 11 bases are a match to TRBD1. CDR1 is SGHNT and CDR2 is YYREEE in the germline V gene (reference sequence). The V gene end was trimmed by 3 bases and the J gene end by 3 bases; junction bases not matched to a gene: 2. This CDR3 is 15 amino acids long. This CDR3 reads CASSWGQGGYNEQFF. CDR3 sequence (DNA): TGTGCCAGCAGCTGGGGACAGGGGGGCTACAATGAGCAGTTCTTC. The whole variable domain, remainder taken from reference TRBV5-4 and TRBJ2-1, is ETGVTQSPTHLIKTRGQQVTLRCSSQSGHNTVSWYQQALGQGPQFIFQYYREEENGRGNFPPRFSGLQFPNYSSELNVNALELDDSALYLCASSWGQGGYNEQFFGPGTRLTVL.

The gene calls are TRBV5-1 and TRBJ2-7; unclear D gene. Trimming left V 0 bases short and J 0 bases short, with 7 bases between. CDR1 and CDR2 from the germline V gene are SGHRS and YFSETQ. The length of the CDR3 is 14 residues. DNA for the CDR3: TGCGCCAGCAGCTTGGTCTTATTCTCCTACGAGCAGTACTTC. This gives the protein CASSLVLFSYEQYF.

This clone was seen a single time. The V and J genes are TRBV5-5 and TRBJ2-5, with TRBD2 identical over 9 bases. The trim removed 2 bases at V and 7 bases at J, leaving 9 bases unmatched. Germline-derived CDR1 and CDR2 are SGHKS and YYEKEE (reference sequence). The length of the CDR3 is 15 residues. The CDR3 is CASSFASGASATQYF. DNA of the CDR3: TGTGCCAGCAGCTTCGCTAGCGGGGCCTCCGCGACCCAGTACTTC.

Here the CDR3 reads CATSRDGEQFF. The CDR3 DNA reads TGTGCCACCAGCAGAGACGGTGAGCAGTTCTTC. This chain connects TRBV15 to TRBJ2-1, with D unclear. The V end was cut by 0 bases, the J end by 9 bases, with 3 bases between. There are 11 residues in the CDR3. CDR1 and CDR2 from the germline V gene are LNHNV and YYDKDF (reference sequence).

This clone was detected once. The chain joins TRBV6-1 to TRBJ2-7; the D gene is possibly TRBD1 (5 bases). This CDR3 has 14 amino acids. The V end lost 0 bases, the J end lost 2 bases, and 8 bases lay between the germline ends. Germline lookup yields CDR1 MNHNS and CDR2 SASEGT. The CDR3 reads CASSEAAGPYEQYF. In DNA form, the CDR3 reads TGTGCCAGCAGTGAAGCGGCAGGGCCCTACGAGCAGTACTTC.

The CDR3 reads CASSLNSGQETQYF. The CDR3 region has the DNA TGTGCCAGCAGCTTAAATAGCGGCCAAGAGACCCAGTACTTC. J is TRBJ2-5 and V is TRBV7-2; weak D call: TRBD2 (6 bases). With 2 bases removed from V and 1 base from J, the gap between germline ends came to 8 bases. CDR3 size: 14 residues. Germline V gene lookup returns CDR1 SGHTA and CDR2 FQGNSA.

The CDR3 bases are TGTGCCAGCAGCCGCGGGGGGGGCCCCGAATACGAGCAGTACTTC. It encodes CASSRGGGPEYEQYF. The gene calls are TRBV7-9 and TRBJ2-7; 9 bases fit TRBD2. The CDR3 loop spans 15 amino acids. The trim removed 5 bases at V and 4 bases at J, leaving 9 bases unmatched. CDR1 and CDR2 (germline): SEHNR, FQNEAQ (reference sequence).

V is TRBV6-1 and J is TRBJ2-1; D is ambiguous. The CDR3 contains 14 residues. CDR1 and CDR2 (germline): MNHNS, SASEGT. Trimming left V 6 bases short and J 6 bases short, with 15 bases between. The CDR3 loop is CASRVYPNLNEQFF. In DNA form, the CDR3 reads TGTGCCAGCAGGGTCTATCCAAACCTCAATGAGCAGTTCTTC.

CDR3 coding DNA: TGTGCCACCAGCAGAGATCGCGGATACGGCAATAGCTACACCTTC. Translation: CATSRDRGYGNSYTF. The J gene is TRBJ1-2, the V gene TRBV15; D unclear. The CDR3 is 15 residues long. V dropped 0 bases and J dropped 9 bases, with 17 bases sitting between them. The germline gives CDR1 LNHNV, CDR2 YYDKDF (reference sequence).

The CDR3 DNA follows: TGTGCCAGCAGTTTCCGGACAGTCGGCAATCAGCCCCAGCATTTT. This sequence encodes CASSFRTVGNQPQHF. This sequence joins TRBV28 and TRBJ1-5; D possibly corresponds to TRBD1 (6 bases). Trimming cost V 3 bases and J 2 bases, with 11 bases left between them. Germline V gene lookup returns CDR1 MDHEN and CDR2 SYDVKM. This CDR3 has 15 residues.

J is TRBJ1-5 and V is TRBV28, with a tentative D call TRBD1 (6 bases). The CDR3 consists of 15 residues. The germline V and J ends were trimmed by 2 bases and 2 bases, with 10 bases remaining between them. The germline gives CDR1 MDHEN, CDR2 SYDVKM. Here the CDR3 reads CASSLQTGRNQPQHF. The DNA for the CDR3 is TGTGCCAGCAGTTTACAAACAGGGCGCAATCAGCCCCAGCATTTT. The full variable domain, with the rest looked up from reference TRBV28 and TRBJ1-5, is DVKVTQSSRYLVKRTGEKVFLECVQDMDHENMFWYRQDPGLGLRLIYFSYDVKMKEKGDIPEGYSVSREKKERFSLILESASTNQTSMYLCASSLQTGRNQPQHFGDGTRLSIL.

The rearrangement uses TRBV2 and TRBJ2-5; 9 bases are a match to TRBD2. With 3 bases clipped from V and 5 bases from J, the junction kept 7 bases outside the gene matches. Germline loops: CDR1 SNHLY, CDR2 FYNNEI. The CDR3 loop spans 15 amino acids. The CDR3 bases are TGTGCCAGCAGTGAGGGGCTAGCGGGGCCCGAGACCCAGTACTTC. It is translated as CASSEGLAGPETQYF.

This rearrangement joins TRBV5-1 to TRBJ2-2, with D possibly TRBD2 on 5 matching bases. Germline V gene data show CDR1 as SGHRS and CDR2 as YFSETQ. The length of the CDR3 is 15 residues. Trimming shortened V by 6 bases and J by 6 bases, and 18 bases separated the two germline ends. CDR3 loop: CASTGNNGLAGELFF. The DNA for the CDR3 is TGCGCCAGCACGGGGAATAACGGGTTGGCCGGGGAGCTGTTTTTT.

The chain joins TRBV5-1 to TRBJ2-1, with 8 bases lining up with TRBD2. The V segment lost 4 bases and the J segment 6 bases; nucleotides outside the gene matches: 12. This CDR3 has 16 residues. The germline CDR1 and CDR2 sequences are SGHRS and YFSETQ. Here the CDR3 reads CASSLGGVGFVNEQFF. The CDR3 coding sequence is TGCGCCAGCAGCCTCGGGGGGGTAGGGTTTGTCAATGAGCAGTTCTTC.